This T cell receptor beta chain was captured by sequencing in a study of blood T cell repertoires in COVID-19. Study-level background: The study drew acute and convalescent COVID-19 samples from the United States, Italy and Spain. PBMCs, B-cell-depleted T cells, or T cells provided the cDNA or gDNA that made up the material.

Per the original methods: Using reference gene primer amplification, nucleated cell counts were estimated. TCRdb's table, derived via immunoSEQ multiplex PCR, lists solely in-frame clones and lacks some. Clone size and V and J calls were adopted from that table, with D and trimming inferred from the DNA. The data contain fewer than 250,000 clones, around 83% of them singletons. The CDR3 contains 14 residues. Looked up from germline, CDR1 is SNHLY and CDR2 is FYNNEI. Between the trimmed V and J ends, which lost 7 bases and 3 bases, there was a span of 15 bases. This rearrangement joins TRBV2 to TRBJ1-1; D perhaps matches TRBD1 (5 bases). The source of this sequence is a man aged 50-60 years with active or convalescent COVID-19. The source material was peripheral blood. The CDR3 sequence: CASIPSRDDTEAFF. The CDR3, as DNA: TGTGCCAGCATTCCCTCCAGGGATGACACTGAAGCTTTCTTT.